These 10 T cell receptor beta chains share one sample of origin, sequenced in a study of graft-versus-host responses after intestinal transplantation. These TCRs' antigens remain unknown. Sequenced by immunoSEQ multiplex PCR; TCRdb stores in-frame clones only, minus some. The data show roughly 69,000 clones, 85% to 95% seen once. This specimen consisted of unstimulated CD8+ T cells sorted from spleen or lymph node cells, obtained before transplant. These receptors were taken from a human donor who was the organ donor for an intestinal transplant.

This sequence joins TRBV28 and TRBJ2-4; tentative D call: TRBD1 (6 bases). The CDR3 has 14 residues. V shed 4 bases and J shed 7 bases, with 14 bases lying between them. Germline V gives CDR1 MDHEN, CDR2 SYDVKM. CDR3 residues: CASSSRGVANIQYF. CDR3 nucleotides: TGTGCCAGCAGTTCCAGGGGAGTTGCTAACATTCAGTACTTC.

The rearrangement joins TRBV29-1 to TRBJ2-7; 11 nucleotides match TRBD2. Per germline, CDR1 SQVTM and CDR2 ANQGSEA. Germline trimming cut 6 bases from V and 5 bases from J; bases unmatched to any gene: 3. The CDR3 totals 12 residues. The CDR3, as DNA: TGCAGCGTCACTAGCGGGGGTGACGAGCAGTACTTC. It specifies CSVTSGGDEQYF.

V gene TRBV6-4 combines with J gene TRBJ1-2; 7 bases are shared with TRBD1. The CDR3 loop spans 18 amino acids. J lost 3 bases, V lost 0 bases, and 13 bases had no gene match. Germline V gene sequence: CDR1 MRHNA, CDR2 SNTAGT. CDR3 coding DNA: TGTGCCAGCAGTGACTCTCAGGGGGTGGACGGGGATCACTATGGCTACACCTTC. The encoded protein is CASSDSQGVDGDHYGYTF.

This clone was found a few times. The rearrangement links TRBV6-5 to TRBJ2-7; 12 nucleotides align to TRBD2. The CDR3 totals 14 residues. Germline lookup yields CDR1 MNHEY and CDR2 SVGAGI. V gave up 7 bases and J gave up 10 bases; unmatched junction bases: 11. CDR3 sequence reads: CASTPDLTSGSQYF. In DNA form, the CDR3 reads TGTGCCAGCACGCCCGACCTGACTAGCGGGAGTCAGTACTTC.

J is TRBJ2-5 and V is TRBV11-2; 8 bases are shared with TRBD2. The trim removed 2 bases at V and 4 bases at J, leaving 6 bases unmatched. CDR3 length equals 15 residues. Germline V lookup: CDR1 SGHAT, CDR2 FQNNGV. This CDR3 is CASSLSPGGGETQYF. For the CDR3, the DNA is TGTGCCAGCAGCTTAAGTCCGGGAGGGGGAGAGACCCAGTACTTC. The whole variable domain, remainder taken from reference TRBV11-2 and TRBJ2-5, is EAGVAQSPRYKIIEKRQSVAFWCNPISGHATLYWYQQILGQGPKLLIQFQNNGVVDDSQLPKDRFSAERLKGVDSTLKIQPAKLEDSAVYLCASSLSPGGGETQYFGPGTRLLVL.

The chain recombines TRBV9 with TRBJ1-1; TRBD1 matches 8 bases. CDR1 is SGDLS and CDR2 is YYNGEE in the germline V gene. Germline trimming cut 0 bases from V and 5 bases from J; bases unmatched to any gene: 6. This CDR3 has 15 residues. CDR3 DNA sequence: TGTGCCAGCAGCGTAGCTGGCAGGGGGCAAACTGAAGCTTTCTTT. Amino acids: CASSVAGRGQTEAFF.

This clone was found once. As DNA, the CDR3 is TGCGCCAGCAGCCAGATACAGGTTTATAATTCACCCCTCCACTTT. Translation gives CASSQIQVYNSPLHF. This chain uses TRBV4-1 with TRBJ1-6, with D tentatively TRBD1 (5 bases). The CDR3 has 15 amino acids. Trimming pared 3 bases from V and 4 bases from J, leaving 10 bases between. The germline CDR1 and CDR2 sequences are MGHRA and YSYEKL.

The rearrangement joins TRBV11-2 to TRBJ2-7; TRBD1 matches 9 bases. Germline values: CDR1 SGHAT, CDR2 FQNNGV. This CDR3 contains 13 residues. V shed 3 bases and J 8 bases; nucleotides not matched to a gene: 5. This CDR3 reads CASSLGDRDKQYF. CDR3 DNA: TGTGCCAGCAGCTTGGGGGACAGGGATAAGCAGTACTTC.

This clone was observed a few times. The chain has TRBV6-5 and TRBJ2-5, with 7 bases identical to TRBD1. CDR1 MNHEY and CDR2 SVGAGI come from the germline V gene. The CDR3 is made up of 13 amino acids. The V gene end was trimmed by 10 bases and the J gene end by 4 bases; junction bases not matched to a gene: 9. The CDR3: CATSDRDTETQYF. The CDR3 DNA sequence: TGTGCCACCTCCGACAGGGACACAGAGACCCAGTACTTC.

The V call is TRBV6-5, the J call TRBJ2-7; possibly TRBD1 for D (5 bases). Trimming took off 6 bases at V and 2 bases at J, with 17 bases between the two ends. The CDR3 is 15 amino acids. Germline V gives CDR1 MNHEY, CDR2 SVGAGI. Written as DNA, the CDR3 is TGTGCCAGCAGACCGGTCGACAGTGTAACCTACGAGCAGTACTTC. Its protein is CASRPVDSVTYEQYF.